Listed here are 24 T cell receptor beta chains from one sample, sequenced in a study of shared clonotypes between healthy human individuals. Here immunoSEQ multiplex PCR was the method, and the copy in TCRdb shows in-frame clones only, minus some. The sample includes some 1.4 million clones, roughly 97% of them seen just once. The sequenced sample was naive CD4+ T cells sorted from blood. Documented subset: CD45RA+ positively selected. All receptors derive from a man aged 30 to 39 in good health.

V gene TRBV15 combines with J gene TRBJ2-3; possible D gene TRBD2, 6 bases. In germline, CDR1 is LNHNV, CDR2 YYDKDF (reference sequence). The CDR3 length is 15 residues. The germline V and J ends were trimmed by 3 bases and 3 bases, with 13 bases remaining between them. CDR3 DNA sequence: TGTGCCACCAGCAGGGGAGCTGGGAGGACAGATACGCAGTATTTT. Translating it yields CATSRGAGRTDTQYF.

The rearrangement links TRBV18 to TRBJ2-5, with 7 nucleotides matching TRBD1. Germline V gene lookup returns CDR1 KGHSH and CDR2 LQKENI. This CDR3 region has 14 residues. V dropped 5 bases and J dropped 2; count of bases not matched to a gene: 5. The CDR3 sequence: CASSTRDRQETQYF. In nucleotides, the CDR3 is TGTGCCAGCTCAACACGGGACAGACAAGAGACCCAGTACTTC.

This clone showed up just once. The identical CDR3 is also encoded by other nucleotide sequences in the sample. The DNA for the CDR3 is TGTGCCAGCAGCGGAGGTAGGGGCCAAGAGACCCAGTACTTC. Amino acid sequence: CASSGGRGQETQYF. V and J are TRBV2 and TRBJ2-5; D is tentatively TRBD1 or TRBD2 (5 bases each). The germline V and J ends were trimmed by 6 bases and 1 base, with 12 bases remaining between them. This CDR3 comprises 14 residues. CDR1 and CDR2 (germline): SNHLY, FYNNEI. Full variable domain (missing parts from reference TRBV2 and TRBJ2-5): EPEVTQTPSHQVTQMGQEVILRCVPISNHLYFYWYRQILGQKVEFLVSFYNNEISEKSEIFDDQFSVERPDGSNFTLKIRSTKLEDSAMYFCASSGGRGQETQYFGPGTRLLVL.

A word on this clone: The sample holds other DNA sequences that translate to the same CDR3. The chain links TRBV5-1 to TRBJ2-7; 8 bases align to TRBD1. Germline values: CDR1 SGHRS, CDR2 YFSETQ. Trimming removed 0 bases from V and 2 bases from J; junction bases left unmatched: 1. The CDR3 totals 14 residues. The CDR3 DNA reads TGCGCCAGCAGCTTGGGGGGACAGGCCTACGAGCAGTACTTC. Translated: CASSLGGQAYEQYF.

This clone was detected only once. The chain recombines TRBV6-6 with TRBJ2-1; perhaps TRBD2 as D (5 bases). CDR3 length equals 11 residues. Looked up from germline, CDR1 is MNHNY and CDR2 is SVGAGI (reference sequence). With 6 bases removed from V and 6 bases from J, the gap between germline ends came to 6 bases. The CDR3 loop is CASRLVNEQFF. For the CDR3, the DNA is TGTGCCAGCAGACTAGTCAATGAGCAGTTCTTC.

The chain combines TRBV28 with TRBJ1-5; TRBD1 aligns across 7 bases. Germline V gives CDR1 MDHEN, CDR2 SYDVKM. With 6 bases clipped from V and 1 base from J, the junction kept 6 bases outside the gene matches. The CDR3 consists of 15 residues. The CDR3 spells CASRSRDSSNQPQHF. The DNA for the CDR3 is TGTGCCAGCAGATCCCGGGACAGCAGCAATCAGCCCCAGCATTTT.

About this clone: Other nucleotide sequences in the sample specify the same CDR3. The chain links TRBV19 to TRBJ2-1, with D unresolved. V dropped 3 bases and J dropped 7 bases, with 7 bases sitting between them. Looked up from germline, CDR1 is LNHDA and CDR2 is SQIVND (reference sequence). CDR3 length: 12 amino acids. The CDR3 DNA is TGTGCCAGTAGTATCCCGAGAAATGAGCAGTTCTTC. It specifies CASSIPRNEQFF.

CDR3 region: CASSQEKDTQYF. CDR3 DNA sequence: TGTGCCAGCAGCCAAGAGAAGGATACGCAGTATTTT. The chain joins TRBV14 to TRBJ2-3; D gene unclear. The CDR3 totals 12 residues. Germline lookup yields CDR1 SGHDN and CDR2 FVKESK. With 0 bases removed from V and 6 bases from J, the gap between germline ends came to 4 bases.

The rearrangement links TRBV20-1 to TRBJ2-7, with D unresolved. Germline V gene sequence: CDR1 DFQATT, CDR2 SNEGSKA (reference sequence). Deletions cut 3 bases from V and 7 bases from J, with 7 bases between. The CDR3 consists of 10 residues. CDR3 sequence reads: CSASIQEQYF. The CDR3 bases are TGCAGTGCTAGTATACAAGAGCAGTACTTC.

The genes are TRBV10-3 and TRBJ2-3; D is ambiguous. The CDR3 totals 15 residues. Looked up from germline, CDR1 is ENHRY and CDR2 is SYGVKD. V shed 0 bases and J shed 3 bases, with 10 bases lying between them. DNA for the CDR3: TGTGCCATCAGTGAGTCGATCGGGCAGACAGATACGCAGTATTTT. As protein: CAISESIGQTDTQYF.

CDR3 nucleotide sequence: TGTGCCAGCAGCTTTGAACGGACCTACGAGCAGTACTTC. This encodes CASSFERTYEQYF. The V call is TRBV7-2, the J call TRBJ2-7, with D unclear. The V end was cut by 3 bases, the J end by 2 bases, with 8 bases between. This CDR3 contains 13 residues. Germline values: CDR1 SGHTA, CDR2 FQGNSA.

J is TRBJ2-3 and V is TRBV19, with D perhaps TRBD2 (5 bases). The germline V gene encodes CDR1 LNHDA and CDR2 SQIVND (reference sequence). This CDR3 is built from 14 residues. V was pared by 1 base and J by 3 bases, with 8 bases between. CDR3 residues: CASSIASRTDTQYF. The CDR3 DNA follows: TGTGCCAGTAGTATAGCTAGCAGAACAGATACGCAGTATTTT.

Here the CDR3 reads CASRNYYEQYF. CDR3 nucleotide sequence: TGTGCCAGCAGAAACTATTACGAGCAGTACTTC. This rearrangement joins TRBV5-6 to TRBJ2-7; D unresolved. The germline V gene encodes CDR1 SGHDT and CDR2 YYEEEE. Trimming left V 5 bases short and J 4 bases short, with 7 bases between. This CDR3 has 11 amino acids.

This clone occurred once. This sequence joins TRBV14 and TRBJ1-2; the D is unclear. The CDR3 contains 13 residues. V was trimmed by 0 bases and J by 3 bases, leaving 5 bases between them. Per the germline V gene, CDR1 is SGHDN and CDR2 is FVKESK. The CDR3 sequence: CASSQEQYYGYTF. As DNA, the CDR3 is TGTGCCAGCAGCCAAGAACAGTACTATGGCTACACCTTC.

The CDR3 coding sequence is TGTGCCAGCAGTTTATCCGCGGCGTTAAGGGCTGAAGCTTTCTTT. This gives the protein CASSLSAALRAEAFF. The chain carries TRBV28 and TRBJ1-1; D not resolved. Germline CDR1 is MDHEN and CDR2 is SYDVKM. This CDR3 contains 15 residues. Trimming removed 1 base at V and 6 bases at J, with 15 bases between.

V usage is TRBV19 and J usage is TRBJ1-2; D call uncertain. With 7 bases removed from V and 1 base from J, the gap between germline ends came to 13 bases. The CDR3 loop spans 14 amino acids. Germline-derived CDR1 and CDR2 are LNHDA and SQIVND (reference sequence). The CDR3, as DNA: TGTGCCAGTAATCTCCGAGGCAGTAACTATGGCTACACCTTC. It translates to CASNLRGSNYGYTF.

The chain employs TRBV7-9 and TRBJ2-7; unclear D gene. The CDR3 runs 16 residues. V was pared by 2 bases and J by 1 base, with 15 bases between. From germline, CDR1 is SEHNR and CDR2 FQNEAQ (reference sequence). Written as DNA, the CDR3 is TGTGCCAGCAGCTTATGGTCCACGGTCAGATCCTACGAGCAGTACTTC. This gives the protein CASSLWSTVRSYEQYF.

This chain links TRBV11-2 with TRBJ2-3, with D unresolved. Trimming removed 4 bases at V and 5 bases at J, with 22 bases between. Germline CDR1 SGHAT, CDR2 FQNNGV. The CDR3 sequence is 17 residues long. This CDR3 is CASSSPLLGKKGDTQYF. DNA of the CDR3: TGTGCCAGCAGCTCTCCGCTCTTGGGGAAGAAGGGAGATACGCAGTATTTT.

V usage is TRBV19 and J usage is TRBJ2-2; 14 bases fit TRBD2. J lost 5 bases, V lost 8 bases, and 10 bases had no gene match. The CDR3 runs 17 residues. Germline-derived CDR1 and CDR2 are LNHDA and SQIVND (reference sequence). In nucleotides, the CDR3 is TGTGCCAGTTGTCCGTCGGGACTAGCGGGAGTTACCGGGGAGCTGTTTTTT. Protein product: CASCPSGLAGVTGELFF. Filled out from reference TRBV19 and TRBJ2-2, the complete variable domain reads DGGITQSPKYLFRKEGQNVTLSCEQNLNHDAMYWYRQDPGQGLRLIYYSQIVNDFQKGDIAEGYSVSREKKESFPLTVTSAQKNPTAFYLCASCPSGLAGVTGELFFGEGSRLTVL.

The DNA of the CDR3 is TGTGCCAGCAGCTTGGGGCAGGGTAGGCGTAGTAATGAGCAGTTCTTC. Protein: CASSLGQGRRSNEQFF. V usage is TRBV5-4 and J usage is TRBJ2-1; a possible D gene is TRBD1 (5 bases). The V gene lost 0 bases and the J gene lost 7 bases, with 17 bases spanning the gap. Germline values: CDR1 SGHNT, CDR2 YYREEE (reference sequence). This CDR3 contains 16 residues. Supplemented by reference TRBV5-4 and TRBJ2-1, the full variable domain reads ETGVTQSPTHLIKTRGQQVTLRCSSQSGHNTVSWYQQALGQGPQFIFQYYREEENGRGNFPPRFSGLQFPNYSSELNVNALELDDSALYLCASSLGQGRRSNEQFFGPGTRLTVL.

The chain has TRBV29-1 and TRBJ2-7; possibly TRBD2 for D (6 bases). Trimming left V 6 bases short and J 1 base short, with 10 bases between. CDR1 and CDR2 (germline): SQVTM, ANQGSEA. This CDR3 region has 12 residues. The CDR3 sequence: CSVTSSSYEQYF. The DNA of the CDR3 is TGCAGCGTCACTAGCAGTTCCTACGAGCAGTACTTC.

The chain couples TRBV27 to TRBJ1-4; maybe TRBD1 (5 bases). The CDR3 spans 15 residues. The V gene lost 4 bases and the J gene lost 7 bases, with 16 bases spanning the gap. Germline CDR1 and CDR2: MNHEY and SMNVEV (reference sequence). The CDR3 here is CASSSRSRVGEKLFF. In DNA, the CDR3 is TGTGCCAGCAGTTCCAGATCCAGGGTGGGTGAAAAACTGTTTTTT.

This rearrangement joins TRBV5-1 to TRBJ1-6; D gene ambiguous. Germline V lookup: CDR1 SGHRS, CDR2 YFSETQ. CDR3 length: 16 amino acids. V was shortened by 7 bases and J by 8 bases, with 22 bases between the two germline ends. CDR3 sequence: CASSRRTTGTYSPLHF. DNA of the CDR3: TGCGCCAGCTCACGTCGGACCACGGGTACCTATTCACCCCTCCACTTT.

V and J are TRBV9 and TRBJ2-1, with D possibly TRBD2 on 5 matching bases. This CDR3 is 16 amino acids long. The V gene's germline CDR1 is SGDLS and CDR2 YYNGEE. Trimming took off 3 bases at V and 5 bases at J, with 18 bases between the two ends. CDR3 residues: CASSAHSSPIHNEQFF. CDR3 sequence (DNA): TGTGCCAGCAGCGCCCACTCTAGCCCCATACACAATGAGCAGTTCTTC.